The subject of this entry is one T cell receptor (beta chain). The sample comes from a study of T cell changes during pregnancy in multiple sclerosis. CDR3 length equals 15 residues. V lost 1 base and J 7 bases, leaving 16 bases between the germline ends. Germline V gene data show CDR1 as MDHEN and CDR2 as SYDVKM. The data were produced by immunoSEQ multiplex PCR, yet TCRdb's version contains in-frame clones alone and is incomplete. The top ten hold more than 7.5% of the sample, which has about 24,000 clones, about nine tenths seen once. This TCR derives from a female donor in good health, enrolled as a control in a pregnancy study. The sequencing here drew on CD8+ T cells from peripheral blood mononuclear cells, taken in the third trimester of pregnancy. The gene calls are TRBV28 and TRBJ1-2, with D possibly being TRBD1 (6 bases). The CDR3 region is CASSLLLQGMAGYTF. CDR3 bases: TGTGCCAGCAGTTTATTACTTCAGGGGATGGCTGGCTACACCTTC.